Shown below are 4 T cell receptor beta chains from a single sample sequenced in a study of post-analysis software for immune sequencing data. Presence of unique molecular identifiers characterized the TCR beta cDNA libraries. A single record per CDR3 protein comes from TCRdb applying MiXCR to the PCR reads. This sample has 450,000 or so distinct CDR3 sequences, with around 40% found just once. No cognate antigen is known for these TCRs. Overall study results and limits: Among 5 or 6 TRBV segments more frequent in patients than controls were TRBV5-6, TRBV5-1 and TRBV20-1.

Sequencing was performed on blood. These receptor sequences come from a girl aged 10 to 17 with multiple sclerosis.

This clonotype has ten or more counts. J is TRBJ2-5 and V is TRBV28; 8 nucleotides agree with TRBD2. The last part of the DNA fits TRBJ2-7 better; the J call may be wrong. Germline CDR1 reads MDHEN; CDR2 reads SYDVKM. The CDR3 is 15 amino acids. CDR3 in amino acids: CASSSSSGIGNEQYF. The CDR3 DNA follows: TGTGCCAGCAGTTCCAGTAGCGGGATTGGCAACGAGCAGTACTTC.

This clonotype was counted between two and nine times. A read error may account for a junction end that differs from germline. V and J are TRBV12-3 or TRBV12-4 and TRBJ1-2, with a possible D match to TRBD1 (5 bases). This CDR3 is 15 amino acids long. CDR3 sequence: CANSSGGGLGYGYTF. Written as DNA, the CDR3 is TGTGCCAACAGTTCCGGGGGTGGTTTAGGGTATGGCTACACCTTC.

The V call is TRBV28, the J call TRBJ1-1, with D maybe TRBD1 (5 bases). The CDR3 loop spans 13 amino acids. Germline loops: CDR1 MDHEN, CDR2 SYDVKM. V was shortened by 6 bases and J by 7 bases, with 15 bases between the two germline ends. The CDR3 sequence: CASRSPGWGEAFF. The DNA for the CDR3 is TGTGCCAGCAGGTCCCCAGGGTGGGGTGAAGCTTTCTTT.

The V and J genes are TRBV7-3 and TRBJ2-1; D remains ambiguous. The CDR3 length is 13 residues. Trimming pared 4 bases from V and 6 bases from J, leaving 10 bases between. Germline V gene sequence: CDR1 SGHTA, CDR2 FQGTGA. The CDR3 here is CASSSPSSNEQFF. Written as DNA, the CDR3 is TGTGCCAGCAGCTCTCCCTCTTCCAATGAGCAGTTCTTC.